The 8 T cell receptor beta chains presented below share a single source sample, sequenced in a study of shared clonotypes between healthy human individuals. Naive CD8 cells, CD45RO-negative and positively selected for CCR7, excluded terminally differentiated effector memory CD45RA+ cells. Only in-frame clones appear in the TCRdb table, and some are missing; sequencing was by immunoSEQ multiplex PCR. The sample lists under 2,000,000 clones, approximately 95% occurring once. The sequenced sample was naive CD8+ T cells sorted from blood. The receptors originated from a man aged 18 to 29 in good health.

This rearrangement joins TRBV6-5 to TRBJ2-7; D possibly corresponds to TRBD2 (5 bases). The germline gives CDR1 MNHEY, CDR2 SVGAGI. V lost 6 bases to trimming and J lost 7 bases, with 19 bases between them. This CDR3 spans 14 amino acids. CDR3 sequence reads: CASSPTMPPLEQYF. The CDR3 DNA reads TGTGCCAGCAGCCCGACTATGCCCCCTCTGGAGCAGTACTTC.

This clone was found a few times. The chain has TRBV7-9 and TRBJ1-2; D gene ambiguous. The CDR3 loop spans 15 amino acids. CDR1 SEHNR and CDR2 FQNEAQ come from the germline V gene (reference sequence). V dropped 1 base and J dropped 2 bases, with 11 bases sitting between them. Here the CDR3 reads CASSLVGARNYGYTF. The CDR3 DNA sequence: TGTGCCAGCAGCTTAGTCGGCGCCAGGAACTATGGCTACACCTTC. The full variable domain, rest sourced from reference TRBV7-9 and TRBJ1-2, is DTGVSQNPRHKITKRGQNVTFRCDPISEHNRLYWYRQTLGQGPEFLTYFQNEAQLEKSRLLSDRFSAERPKGSFSTLEIQRTEQGDSAMYLCASSLVGARNYGYTFGSGTRLTVV.

The rearrangement joins TRBV5-6 to TRBJ1-2, with D possibly matching TRBD1 (6 bases). V was cut by 3 bases and J by 5 bases, with 20 bases left in between. The V gene's germline CDR1 is SGHDT and CDR2 YYEEEE. This CDR3 spans 16 amino acids. The CDR3 DNA reads TGTGCCAGCAGCTCGGGGGGCTTGGCTTCACTTTATGGCTACACCTTC. Protein sequence: CASSSGGLASLYGYTF.

With regard to this clone: Different DNA sequences within this sample yield the same CDR3. This rearrangement joins TRBV7-8 to TRBJ2-7, with no clear D. CDR3 size: 13 residues. Germline-derived CDR1 and CDR2 are SGHVS and FQNEAQ. The V end was cut by 1 base, the J end by 0 bases, with 4 bases between. CDR3 bases: TGTGCCAGCAGCTTAGGTCGCTCCTACGAGCAGTACTTC. This gives the protein CASSLGRSYEQYF. The complete variable domain, with remaining parts taken from reference TRBV7-8 and TRBJ2-7, reads GAGVSQSPRYKVAKRGQDVALRCDPISGHVSLFWYQQALGQGPEFLTYFQNEAQLDKSGLPSDRFFAERPEGSVSTLKIQRTQQEDSAVYLCASSLGRSYEQYFGPGTRLTVT.

This clone has only one observation. The chain joins TRBV28 to TRBJ1-5; TRBD1 might be the D (6 bases). V dropped 4 bases and J dropped 0 bases, with 10 bases sitting between them. Germline V lookup: CDR1 MDHEN, CDR2 SYDVKM. CDR3 size: 15 residues. The CDR3 spells CASSSTGLSNQPQHF. The DNA for the CDR3 is TGTGCCAGCAGTTCGACAGGTCTTAGCAATCAGCCCCAGCATTTT.

The chain combines TRBV7-8 with TRBJ2-2; D is uncertain. The CDR3 runs to 13 residues. Trimming removed 0 bases at V and 6 bases at J, with 5 bases between. Germline V CDR1 and CDR2: SGHVS, FQNEAQ. CDR3 residues: CASSLAVPGELFF. CDR3 DNA: TGTGCCAGCAGCTTAGCTGTGCCCGGGGAGCTGTTTTTT.

The V gene is TRBV9, the J gene TRBJ2-2, with unresolved D. Trimming removed 4 bases from V and 5 bases from J, with 12 bases in between. The CDR3 is 14 residues long. Germline CDR1 reads SGDLS; CDR2 reads YYNGEE. CDR3 bases: TGTGCCAGCAGCCCCCCTCCTGGGACCGGGGAGCTGTTTTTT. Amino acid sequence: CASSPPPGTGELFF. Looking up the rest from reference TRBV9 and TRBJ2-2 gives the full variable domain: DSGVTQTPKHLITATGQRVTLRCSPRSGDLSVYWYQQSLDQGLQFLIQYYNGEERAKGNILERFSAQQFPDLHSELNLSSLELGDSALYFCASSPPPGTGELFFGEGSRLTVL.

The count of this clone is one. Other DNA sequences in this sample translate to the same CDR3. The genes are TRBV2 and TRBJ2-1, with 7 bases matching TRBD2. This CDR3 is 16 amino acids long. J lost 0 bases, V lost 4 bases, and 6 bases had no gene match. Germline V gene data show CDR1 as SNHLY and CDR2 as FYNNEI. This chain's CDR3 is CASSGEGRSSYNEQFF. The DNA of the CDR3 is TGTGCCAGCAGTGGGGAGGGACGGAGCTCCTACAATGAGCAGTTCTTC.